This T cell receptor beta chain was sequenced in a study of siplizumab effects on memory and regulatory T cells. Whole-study findings and limits: Apparently more diverse than memory cells, naive T cells also seemed major alloresponse contributors. Many proliferating CD4+ or CD8+ clones remained unclassified. Roughly 75-97% of them could not be assigned either a naive or a memory phenotype. No more than a minor fraction of alloreactive clones could be traced back to unstimulated subsets.

Assays covered some 94,000 TCR templates per sample. Produced via immunoSEQ multiplex PCR; TCRdb's table is partial and in-frame only. Of 95,000 to 130,000 clones listed, roughly 94% are singletons. On this clone: Its antigen is still unknown.

The clonotype originates from a human donor in good health. Sequenced material: non-Treg CD4+ T cells sorted from blood.

The CDR3 loop reads CASSAPVTSSGPNTGELFF. CDR3 bases: TGTGCCAGCAGCGCCCCAGTCACCTCTAGCGGGCCGAACACCGGGGAGCTGTTTTTT. The chain links TRBV11-2 to TRBJ2-2; TRBD2 aligns across 8 bases. This CDR3 comprises 19 residues. The germline gives CDR1 SGHAT, CDR2 FQNNGV. The trim removed 5 bases at V and 0 bases at J, leaving 14 bases unmatched.